This T cell receptor beta chain was captured by sequencing in a study of shared clonotypes between healthy human individuals. Study information: Each donor had three CD4 naive, three CD4 memory, two CD8 naive and one CD8 memory plate.

Investigators spread the genomic DNA of each subset evenly over several immunoSEQ plates. Profiled with immunoSEQ multiplex PCR; TCRdb holds only in-frame clones, not every one. The sample yields 650,000 to 800,000 clones, around 92% seen once. It was CD45RO-negative cells, positively selected for CCR7, that made up naive CD8 cells, with terminally differentiated effector memory CD45RA+ cells excluded. Trimming removed 5 bases from V and 0 bases from J; junction bases left unmatched: 7. Germline assignment: CDR1 GTSNPN and CDR2 SVGIG (reference sequence). The CDR3 has 16 residues. This sequence was found in a man aged 30 to 45 in good health. The V gene is TRBV30, the J gene TRBJ1-1; TRBD1 aligns across 12 bases. Sequencing was done on a sample of naive CD8+ T cells sorted from blood. The CDR3 sequence is CAWWGDRGPLNTEAFF. The CDR3, as DNA: TGTGCCTGGTGGGGGGACAGGGGGCCCCTGAACACTGAAGCTTTCTTT.